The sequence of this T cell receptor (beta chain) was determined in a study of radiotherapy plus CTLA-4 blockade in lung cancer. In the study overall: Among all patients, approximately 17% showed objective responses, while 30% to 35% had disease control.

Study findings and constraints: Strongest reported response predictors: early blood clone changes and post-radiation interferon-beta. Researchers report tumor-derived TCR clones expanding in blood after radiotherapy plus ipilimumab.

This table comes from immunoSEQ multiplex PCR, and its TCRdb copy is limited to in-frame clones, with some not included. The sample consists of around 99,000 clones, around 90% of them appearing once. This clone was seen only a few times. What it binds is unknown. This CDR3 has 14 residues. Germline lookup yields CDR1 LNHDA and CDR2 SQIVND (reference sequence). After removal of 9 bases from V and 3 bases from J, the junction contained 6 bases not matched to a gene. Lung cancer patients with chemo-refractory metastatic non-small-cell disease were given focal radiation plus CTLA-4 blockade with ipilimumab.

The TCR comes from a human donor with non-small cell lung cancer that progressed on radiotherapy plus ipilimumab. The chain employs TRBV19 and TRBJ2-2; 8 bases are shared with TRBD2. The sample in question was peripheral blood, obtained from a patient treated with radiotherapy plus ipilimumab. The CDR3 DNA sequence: TGTGCCAGCTCAGCGGGAGTTTACACCGGGGAGCTGTTTTTT. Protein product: CASSAGVYTGELFF.